The clone carrying this T cell receptor (beta chain) was detected once. The data derive from a study of low-dose radiotherapy and immunotherapy resistance in tumors. cDNA synthesis used a TRAV/TRBV-specific primer set for both chains. With a constant-region primer and a V-primer adapter, TCRs were subjected to 20 PCR cycles of amplification. Isolated mRNA was amplified by in vitro transcription. TCRdb independently ran MiXCR on the reads; one entry per CDR3 protein. The sample has 60,000 to 75,000 distinct CDR3 sequences; less than 30% are singletons. Trimming pared 6 bases from V and 13 bases from J, leaving 19 bases between. The CDR3 is 13 residues long. From germline, CDR1 is MNHEY and CDR2 SVGEGT. Described time point: before trial treatment. Those who qualified had advanced solid tumors (lacking tumor-infiltrating lymphocytes).

The input for sequencing was PBMCs, taken before treatment. The chain joins TRBV6-2 or TRBV6-3 to TRBJ2-1; possible D gene TRBD1, 5 bases. This sequence originates from a male donor with rectosigmoid adenocarcinoma. In DNA form, the CDR3 reads TGTGCCAGCAGCATCGACAGTTCGAGGAAACAGTTCTTC. Its protein product is CASSIDSSRKQFF.